Sequencing of this T cell receptor (beta chain) was carried out in a study of beta chain features in type 1 diabetes. CD4+ naive, central memory, regulatory and stem cell-like memory subsets were isolated by sorting on CD45RO/CCR7/CD25/CD127/CD95/CD27. As to this clone: Its antigen is still unknown.

Expressed TCRB transcripts were sequenced, since all the RNA that had been isolated was reverse transcribed. Data came from immunoSEQ multiplex PCR; TCRdb stores just in-frame clones and leaves some out. Of hundreds of thousands of clones in the sample, around 15% were seen once. This CDR3 is built from 13 residues. The germline V and J ends were trimmed by 2 bases and 8 bases, with 12 bases remaining between them. From germline, CDR1 is MGHDK and CDR2 SYGVNS. Study-wide results and caveats: All four CD4+ subsets of Type 1 diabetes patients contained TCRB CDR3s that were moderately but significantly shorter.

The specimen sequenced was naive CD4+ T cells from blood. The source of this sequence is a man aged 18 to 29 with type 1 diabetes. The chain couples TRBV25-1 to TRBJ1-2, with D possibly matching TRBD1 (5 bases). DNA for the CDR3: TGTGCCAGCAGTGAAGGGTTGGGGGAAGGCTACACCTTC. Its translation is CASSEGLGEGYTF.